Each of the 21 T cell receptor beta chains below was sequenced from the same sample in a study of response to subunit inactivated influenza vaccine. Via MiXCR, TCRdb re-called the RT-PCR reads, giving one row per CDR3 protein. The data hold more than 600,000 distinct CDR3 sequences, with approximately 17% observed a single time. This specimen was PBMCs from blood, taken 4 to 6 days after vaccination. The receptors stem from a man aged 50 to 60 who received an inactivated influenza vaccine.

This clonotype was detected only a few times. The genes are TRBV20-1 and TRBJ2-1; D ambiguous. CDR3 length: 12 amino acids. Germline V CDR1 and CDR2: DFQATT, SNEGSKA (reference sequence). Trimming removed 5 bases at V and 5 bases at J, with 10 bases between. The CDR3 region is CSAVKRNNEQFF. The CDR3 nucleotides read TGCAGTGCTGTCAAACGGAACAATGAGCAGTTCTTC.

CDR3 DNA sequence: TGTGCCAGCAGCTTTGACGGGGGTCAGCCCCAGCATTTT. This encodes CASSFDGGQPQHF. V and J are TRBV7-9 and TRBJ1-5, with D possibly TRBD1 on 5 matching bases. The germline V and J ends were trimmed by 3 bases and 6 bases, with 9 bases remaining between them. This CDR3 is 13 amino acids long. Germline-derived CDR1 and CDR2 are SEHNR and FQNEAQ (reference sequence).

This clonotype has only a few counts. V is TRBV29-1 and J is TRBJ2-7; 7 bases fit TRBD1. The V gene end was trimmed by 1 base and the J gene end by 3 bases; junction bases not matched to a gene: 9. This CDR3 contains 15 residues. CDR1 and CDR2 from the germline V gene are SQVTM and ANQGSEA. CDR3 in amino acids: CSVEGQRGRDYEQYF. For the CDR3, the DNA is TGCAGCGTTGAAGGCCAAAGGGGGCGCGACTACGAGCAGTACTTC.

This chain uses TRBV11-2 with TRBJ2-5, with 7 bases matching TRBD1. After removal of 5 bases from V and 2 bases from J, the junction contained 5 bases not matched to a gene. The CDR3 loop spans 14 amino acids. Germline V gives CDR1 SGHAT, CDR2 FQNNGV. Written as DNA, the CDR3 is TGTGCCAGCAGCATCGGGACAGATCAAGAGACCCAGTACTTC. Translated: CASSIGTDQETQYF.

This clonotype turned up a few times. This rearrangement joins TRBV11-2 to TRBJ2-5, with unresolved D. The germline V gene encodes CDR1 SGHAT and CDR2 FQNNGV. The CDR3 covers 14 residues. Trimming took off 1 base at V and 6 bases at J, with 12 bases between the two ends. CDR3 nucleotides: TGTGCCAGCAGCTTAGTAGGTTTAGGGAAGACCCAGTACTTC. Its protein is CASSLVGLGKTQYF.

The chain joins TRBV5-1 to TRBJ2-3; 7 bases map to TRBD2. The CDR3 sequence is 15 residues long. Germline lookup yields CDR1 SGHRS and CDR2 YFSETQ. The V and J ends lost 6 bases and 5 bases, in that order; junction bases with no gene match: 12. The CDR3: CASTRASSGGDTQYF. The CDR3 DNA sequence: TGCGCCAGCACCCGGGCGTCTAGCGGCGGAGATACGCAGTATTTT.

The chain couples TRBV11-2 to TRBJ2-7; a possible D gene is TRBD2 (7 bases). The CDR3 runs 15 residues. Germline V lookup: CDR1 SGHAT, CDR2 FQNNGV. The ends were cut back, 6 bases at V and 2 bases at J, with 17 bases in the middle. Here the CDR3 DNA reads TGTGCCAGCAGAGGGGGAGCGGGGACAACCTACGAGCAGTACTTC. Translated, it gives CASRGGAGTTYEQYF.

The V and J genes are TRBV7-7 and TRBJ2-5, with D possibly TRBD1 on 6 matching bases. The CDR3 sequence is 16 residues long. Germline V gene lookup returns CDR1 SSHAT and CDR2 FNYEAQ (reference sequence). Trimming shortened V by 3 bases and J by 3 bases, and 17 bases separated the two germline ends. The CDR3 spells CASSFLGSTGEETQYF. As DNA, the CDR3 is TGTGCCAGCAGCTTTCTTGGTTCGACAGGAGAAGAGACCCAGTACTTC.

The chain links TRBV30 to TRBJ2-6; unclear D gene. Per the germline V gene, CDR1 is GTSNPN and CDR2 is SVGIG (reference sequence). This CDR3 spans 15 amino acids. Trimming took off 1 base at V and 0 bases at J, with 7 bases between the two ends. CDR3 sequence: CAWSGPSSGANVLTF. CDR3 DNA sequence: TGTGCCTGGAGTGGACCCAGCTCTGGGGCCAACGTCCTGACTTTC. The whole variable domain, remainder taken from reference TRBV30 and TRBJ2-6, is SQTIHQWPATLVQPVGSPLSLECTVEGTSNPNLYWYRQAAGRGLQLLFYSVGIGQISSEVPQNLSASRPQDRQFILSSKKLLLSDSGFYLCAWSGPSSGANVLTFGAGSRLTVL.

This clonotype has at least ten counts. The chain joins TRBV20-1 to TRBJ2-4, with D unclear. Germline assignment: CDR1 DFQATT and CDR2 SNEGSKA (reference sequence). The CDR3 totals 14 residues. The ends were cut back, 6 bases at V and 0 bases at J, with 12 bases in the middle. The chain's CDR3 is CSAPNPVAKNIQYF. The CDR3 DNA is TGCAGTGCGCCCAACCCGGTAGCCAAAAACATTCAGTACTTC.

This clonotype was detected a few times. The J gene is TRBJ2-2, the V gene TRBV20-1, with 8 bases that match TRBD2. V lost 7 bases, J lost 0 bases, and 13 bases stayed unmatched. The CDR3 has 17 residues. Per germline, CDR1 DFQATT and CDR2 SNEGSKA (reference sequence). CDR3 sequence: CSVPPTLAGPNTGELFF. CDR3 sequence (DNA): TGCAGTGTCCCGCCAACCTTAGCGGGACCGAACACCGGGGAGCTGTTTTTT.

The chain combines TRBV29-1 with TRBJ2-5, with D perhaps TRBD2 (5 bases). The V end lost 5 bases, the J end lost 0 bases, and 7 bases lay between the germline ends. CDR3 size: 12 residues. Germline CDR1 reads SQVTM; CDR2 reads ANQGSEA. Here the CDR3 reads CSVRGHQETQYF. Here the CDR3 DNA reads TGCAGCGTTCGCGGGCACCAAGAGACCCAGTACTTC.

This chain uses TRBV28 with TRBJ1-4, with D perhaps TRBD1 (6 bases). This CDR3 contains 15 residues. CDR1 is MDHEN, CDR2 SYDVKM, per germline. V shed 1 base and J shed 5 bases, with 11 bases lying between them. CDR3 sequence: CASSLSGAGNEKLFF. For the CDR3, the DNA is TGTGCCAGCAGTTTATCGGGGGCCGGGAATGAAAAACTGTTTTTT.

This clonotype was counted many times. V usage is TRBV6-1 and J usage is TRBJ1-1; perhaps TRBD1 as D (5 bases). Germline assignment: CDR1 MNHNS and CDR2 SASEGT. V lost 8 bases, J lost 4 bases, and 14 bases lay in between. The CDR3 runs to 13 residues. The CDR3 DNA reads TGTGCCAGCTTTATCCCTGGGGGCACTGAAGCTTTCTTT. Translated: CASFIPGGTEAFF.

This sequence joins TRBV29-1 and TRBJ2-7; TRBD1 aligns across 9 bases. The CDR3 has 14 amino acids. The V gene's germline CDR1 is SQVTM and CDR2 ANQGSEA. Trimming at V came to 3 bases and at J to 2 bases, leaving 5 bases not matched to a gene. The CDR3 protein is CSVEGTGNPYEQYF. The CDR3, as DNA: TGCAGCGTTGAGGGGACAGGGAACCCCTACGAGCAGTACTTC.

This clonotype was detected a few times. V usage is TRBV5-1 and J usage is TRBJ2-7; D is ambiguous. The germline V and J ends were trimmed by 0 bases and 5 bases, with 6 bases remaining between them. The CDR3 has 12 amino acids. CDR1 and CDR2 (germline): SGHRS, YFSETQ. CDR3 nucleotide sequence: TGCGCCAGCAGCTTGGAGGACGACGAGCAGTACTTC. Protein product: CASSLEDDEQYF.

The CDR3 nucleotides are TGTGCCAGCAGTGAACGTGCAGGGGCTGGAAGTTCACCCCTCCACTTT. Translating gives CASSERAGAGSSPLHF. The V call is TRBV2, the J call TRBJ1-6, with a possible D match to TRBD1 (6 bases). In germline, CDR1 is SNHLY, CDR2 FYNNEI. V gave up 2 bases and J gave up 9 bases, with 17 bases separating them. The CDR3 has 16 residues.

V and J are TRBV2 and TRBJ1-2; TRBD1 matches at 7 bases. This CDR3 has 14 amino acids. Trimming took 4 bases from V and 4 from J; bases not matched to a gene: 6. The germline V gene encodes CDR1 SNHLY and CDR2 FYNNEI. This CDR3 is CASSVQGSGYGYTF. As DNA, the CDR3 is TGTGCCAGCAGTGTACAGGGGTCCGGCTATGGCTACACCTTC. The full variable domain, in which reference TRBV2 and TRBJ1-2 provide the parts outside the CDR3, is EPEVTQTPSHQVTQMGQEVILRCVPISNHLYFYWYRQILGQKVEFLVSFYNNEISEKSEIFDDQFSVERPDGSNFTLKIRSTKLEDSAMYFCASSVQGSGYGYTFGSGTRLTVV.

This sequence joins TRBV20-1 and TRBJ2-7, with 14 bases that match TRBD2. The CDR3 spans 19 residues. Germline CDR1 reads DFQATT; CDR2 reads SNEGSKA (reference sequence). After removal of 1 base from V and 0 bases from J, the junction contained 11 bases not matched to a gene. The CDR3 bases are TGCAGTGCTAGAGTTTCCCCGGGACTAGCGGGAGTGGGCTCCTACGAGCAGTACTTC. Protein product: CSARVSPGLAGVGSYEQYF.

This chain joins TRBV6-5 and TRBJ2-1, with a weak D call TRBD2 (5 bases). Germline CDR1 reads MNHEY; CDR2 reads SVGAGI. This CDR3 region has 11 residues. The V end was cut by 2 bases, the J end by 13 bases, with 9 bases between. In nucleotides, the CDR3 is TGTGCCAGCAGTTACGCGGGTTATCAGTTCTTC. As protein: CASSYAGYQFF.

This CDR3 reads CASSQVVGSYNEQFF. As DNA, the CDR3 is TGCGCCAGCAGCCAAGTGGTGGGCTCCTACAATGAGCAGTTCTTC. The chain links TRBV4-3 to TRBJ2-1; D gene unclear. Germline CDR1 LGHNA, CDR2 YSLEER. V shed 1 base and J shed 0 bases, with 7 bases lying between them. CDR3 length equals 15 residues.